The 9 T cell receptor beta chains reported below all come from one sample, sequenced in a study of OX40 agonist ivuxolimab in advanced cancers. Using immunoSEQ multiplex PCR, the repertoire was profiled, and TCRdb retains in-frame clones only, with some absent. The data contain roughly 67,000 clones, around four fifths of them singletons. Material: CD4+ or CD8+ T cells sorted from blood, obtained in a trial of the OX40 agonist ivuxolimab. The receptors stem from an adult with an advanced solid tumor such as melanoma, head and neck, liver or kidney cancer.

V usage is TRBV27 and J usage is TRBJ2-1; TRBD2 aligns across 8 bases. The CDR3 sequence is 17 residues long. CDR1 is MNHEY, CDR2 SMNVEV, per germline (reference sequence). The V segment lost 5 bases and the J segment 2 bases; nucleotides outside the gene matches: 11. CDR3 bases: TGTGCCAGCAGTCCTAGATTAGCGGGGAGACCCTACAATGAGCAGTTCTTC. It encodes CASSPRLAGRPYNEQFF.

The chain is built from TRBV5-1 and TRBJ2-2; unclear D gene. CDR1 is SGHRS, CDR2 YFSETQ, per germline. CDR3 length equals 12 residues. Trimming cost V 3 bases and J 0 bases, with 0 bases left between them. CDR3: CASSSNTGELFF. DNA for the CDR3: TGCGCCAGCAGCTCGAACACCGGGGAGCTGTTTTTT.

The V gene is TRBV28, the J gene TRBJ2-7, with D hard to call. Germline V lookup: CDR1 MDHEN, CDR2 SYDVKM. Trimming took off 3 bases at V and 2 bases at J, with 14 bases between the two ends. The length of the CDR3 is 15 residues. The CDR3 DNA reads TGTGCCAGCAGTTTGTCCCTCGGTTCCCCCTACGAGCAGTACTTC. This codes for CASSLSLGSPYEQYF.

There are a few counts of this clone. V and J are TRBV9 and TRBJ2-3; 13 nucleotides agree with TRBD2. Germline CDR1 and CDR2: SGDLS and YYNGEE. The CDR3 sequence is 17 residues long. V lost 3 bases and J lost 2; bases outside the gene matches: 6. The CDR3 DNA sequence: TGTGCCAGCAGCGGGGGACTAGCGGGAAGACCCACAGATACGCAGTATTTT. It translates to CASSGGLAGRPTDTQYF.

V gene TRBV19 combines with J gene TRBJ2-7; tentatively, D is TRBD1 (6 bases). The V end lost 5 bases, the J end lost 6 bases, and 14 bases lay between the germline ends. Germline V lookup: CDR1 LNHDA, CDR2 SQIVND (reference sequence). This CDR3 comprises 13 residues. CDR3 protein: CASSVQQGREQYF. As DNA, the CDR3 is TGTGCCAGTAGTGTCCAGCAGGGGCGCGAGCAGTACTTC. Variable domain in full (rest from reference TRBV19 and TRBJ2-7): DGGITQSPKYLFRKEGQNVTLSCEQNLNHDAMYWYRQDPGQGLRLIYYSQIVNDFQKGDIAEGYSVSREKKESFPLTVTSAQKNPTAFYLCASSVQQGREQYFGPGTRLTVT.

The rearrangement joins TRBV5-1 to TRBJ2-7, with 7 bases lining up with TRBD2. With V trimmed by 1 base and J by 2 bases, 6 bases remained unmatched. The CDR3 runs 15 residues. Germline assignment: CDR1 SGHRS and CDR2 YFSETQ. CDR3 amino acids: CASSLNAGATYEQYF. In nucleotides, the CDR3 is TGCGCCAGCAGCTTGAACGCGGGAGCTACCTACGAGCAGTACTTC.

The chain employs TRBV7-8 and TRBJ2-3, with 8 bases that match TRBD2. V trimming: 3 bases; J trimming: 2 bases; junction bases outside the gene matches: 7. The CDR3 sequence is 16 residues long. Germline values: CDR1 SGHVS, CDR2 FQNEAQ. The CDR3 DNA sequence: TGTGCCAGCAGCTTGAGACTAGCGTCCCCCACAGATACGCAGTATTTT. It encodes CASSLRLASPTDTQYF.

The CDR3 sequence is CASSPRDGTYEQYF. The CDR3 nucleotides read TGTGCCAGCAGCCCGCGGGACGGAACCTACGAGCAGTACTTC. V usage is TRBV5-5 and J usage is TRBJ2-7; maybe TRBD2 (6 bases). This CDR3 is 14 amino acids long. Germline loops: CDR1 SGHKS, CDR2 YYEKEE (reference sequence). V was cut by 4 bases and J by 2 bases, with 13 bases left in between.

In this sample, this clone turned up a few times. This chain links TRBV28 with TRBJ2-5; 11 nucleotides match TRBD2. Losses at the gene ends were 4 bases for V and 4 bases for J; bases not matched to a gene: 8. CDR3 length: 16 residues. In germline, CDR1 is MDHEN, CDR2 SYDVKM. This chain's CDR3 is CASSSTSSGRPETQYF. For the CDR3, the DNA is TGTGCCAGCAGTTCAACCTCTAGCGGGAGGCCAGAGACCCAGTACTTC.